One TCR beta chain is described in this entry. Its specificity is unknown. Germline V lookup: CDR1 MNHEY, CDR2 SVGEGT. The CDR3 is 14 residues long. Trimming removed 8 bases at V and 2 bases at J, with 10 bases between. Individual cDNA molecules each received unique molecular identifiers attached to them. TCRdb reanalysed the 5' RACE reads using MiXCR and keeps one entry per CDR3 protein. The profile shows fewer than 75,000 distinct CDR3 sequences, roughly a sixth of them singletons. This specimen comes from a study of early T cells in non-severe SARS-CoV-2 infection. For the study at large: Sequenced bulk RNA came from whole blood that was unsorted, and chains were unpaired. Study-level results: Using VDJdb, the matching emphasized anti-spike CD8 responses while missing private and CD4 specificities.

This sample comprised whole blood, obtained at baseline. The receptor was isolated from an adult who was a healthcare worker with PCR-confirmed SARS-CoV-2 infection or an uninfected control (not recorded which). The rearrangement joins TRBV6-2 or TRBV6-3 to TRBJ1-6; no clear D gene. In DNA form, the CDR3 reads TGTGCCAGCTCCGGATCTGCCTATAATTCACCCCTCCACTTT. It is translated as CASSGSAYNSPLHF.